One T cell receptor (beta chain) is described in this entry. Categorization into cohorts depended on clinical history that participants reported. Original processing notes: Nucleated cell counts were estimated from reference gene primer amplification. TCRdb keeps only in-frame clones here, not all; method: immunoSEQ multiplex PCR. V, J and clone size are taken as reported in that table, and D and trimming were inferred from the DNA itself. The sample contains around 340,000 clones, 70% to 90% of which appear only once. The source of the sample is a study of blood T cell repertoires in COVID-19. Study-level background: The United States, Italy and Spain supplied acute and convalescent COVID-19 samples. The cDNA or gDNA used as material had been derived from T cells, B-cell-depleted T cells, or PBMCs.

Trimming shortened V by 4 bases and J by 4 bases, and 10 bases separated the two germline ends. The CDR3 contains 13 residues. The clonotype originates from a woman aged 40-49 years with acute COVID-19. This chain links TRBV12-3 or TRBV12-4 with TRBJ2-5; a weak D match, TRBD2 (6 bases). The specimen sequenced was PBMCs or T cells enriched from blood (not recorded which). CDR3 in DNA: TGTGCCAGCAGTTCGGGGACTGGAGAGACCCAGTACTTC. Its protein is CASSSGTGETQYF.